Following are 11 T cell receptor beta chains from one sample sequenced in a study of shared clonotypes between healthy human individuals. Profiled with immunoSEQ multiplex PCR; TCRdb holds only in-frame clones, not every one. Of 2 million to 2.5 million clones listed, around 95% were seen once; the top ten hold 0.1% to 0.15%. The sequenced material came from naive CD4+ T cells sorted from blood. Subset reported: CD45RA+ positively selected. The receptors were gathered from a young man in good health.

This chain connects TRBV11-2 to TRBJ1-6, with no clear D. The CDR3 runs 14 residues. The V gene lost 3 bases and the J gene lost 7 bases, with 10 bases spanning the gap. Germline CDR1 and CDR2: SGHAT and FQNNGV. CDR3 nucleotides: TGTGCCAGCAGCTTCGGACGGACGAATTCACCCCTCCACTTT. Its translation: CASSFGRTNSPLHF.

This chain uses TRBV7-8 with TRBJ1-4; D is uncertain. The V and J ends lost 5 bases and 4 bases respectively, with 11 bases between them. Germline lookup yields CDR1 SGHVS and CDR2 FQNEAQ. The CDR3 runs to 14 residues. Written as DNA, the CDR3 is TGTGCCAGCAGCCCGGGCATCCATAATGAAAAACTGTTTTTT. Translation: CASSPGIHNEKLFF.

J is TRBJ1-2 and V is TRBV19, with TRBD1 identical over 10 bases. The CDR3 totals 13 residues. The V gene end was trimmed by 3 bases and the J gene end by 6 bases; junction bases not matched to a gene: 1. CDR1 and CDR2 from the germline V gene are LNHDA and SQIVND (reference sequence). The CDR3 DNA reads as TGTGCCAGTAGTATCGGACAGGGGGATGGCTACACCTTC. Its protein product is CASSIGQGDGYTF.

This chain connects TRBV10-3 to TRBJ1-2; possible D gene TRBD1, 5 bases. Germline CDR1 reads ENHRY; CDR2 reads SYGVKD. The CDR3 length is 13 residues. The V end lost 7 bases, the J end lost 4 bases, and 13 bases lay between the germline ends. This CDR3 reads CAITSDMIYGYTF. CDR3 nucleotide sequence: TGTGCCATCACCTCGGACATGATCTATGGCTACACCTTC.

The chain has TRBV18 and TRBJ2-5; 9 bases are shared with TRBD1. CDR3 length: 14 amino acids. Germline CDR1 is KGHSH and CDR2 is LQKENI. Trimming at V came to 1 base and at J to 5 bases, leaving 2 bases not matched to a gene. For the CDR3, the DNA is TGTGCCAGCTCACCACGGGACAGGGCGGAGACCCAGTACTTC. Its protein is CASSPRDRAETQYF.

The chain carries TRBV7-6 and TRBJ2-3; no clear D. Germline V gives CDR1 SGHVS, CDR2 FNYEAQ. Trimming shortened V by 5 bases and J by 1 base, and 4 bases separated the two germline ends. The CDR3 consists of 12 residues. The CDR3 DNA reads TGTGCCAGCAGCCCGGGCACAGATACGCAGTATTTT. Its translation: CASSPGTDTQYF.

V is TRBV11-2 and J is TRBJ1-2; TRBD1 agrees at 7 bases. The CDR3 spans 16 residues. Trimming at V came to 5 bases and at J to 4 bases, leaving 13 bases not matched to a gene. Germline lookup yields CDR1 SGHAT and CDR2 FQNNGV. The CDR3 is CASSQIYRGWSYGYTF. In DNA form, the CDR3 reads TGTGCCAGCAGCCAAATTTACAGGGGTTGGAGCTATGGCTACACCTTC.

This chain joins TRBV21-1 and TRBJ2-7; the D call TRBD1 from the table was never checked on the DNA. TRBV21-1 counts as a pseudogene. This CDR3 has 16 amino acids. CDR3 bases: TGTGCCAGGATATCCCCAGGACAGGGCCGTCCCTACGAGCAGTACTTC. It translates to CARISPGQGRPYEQYF.

The genes are TRBV10-3 and TRBJ2-7, with TRBD1 matching 7 bases. The CDR3 runs to 11 residues. With V trimmed by 9 bases and J by 4 bases, 3 bases remained unmatched. The V gene's germline CDR1 is ENHRY and CDR2 SYGVKD. This CDR3 reads CAIQGEYEQYF. Here the CDR3 DNA reads TGTGCCATTCAGGGGGAATACGAGCAGTACTTC.

V usage is TRBV5-4 and J usage is TRBJ2-2, with D maybe TRBD1 (6 bases). The germline CDR1 and CDR2 sequences are SGHNT and YYREEE (reference sequence). The CDR3 has 16 amino acids. Trimming cost V 0 bases and J 4 bases, with 13 bases left between them. CDR3 sequence reads: CASSLVWGTSTGELFF. The CDR3 DNA reads as TGTGCCAGCAGCTTGGTCTGGGGGACAAGCACCGGGGAGCTGTTTTTT.

The chain has TRBV18 and TRBJ1-6; D not certain. The V end was cut by 3 bases, the J end by 7 bases, with 16 bases between. The CDR3 loop spans 16 amino acids. From germline, CDR1 is KGHSH and CDR2 LQKENI. The DNA of the CDR3 is TGTGCCAGCTCACCTTACCAGGCTGTAGGAAATTCACCCCTCCACTTT. Protein: CASSPYQAVGNSPLHF.